The 9 T cell receptor beta chains below were found in one sample sequenced in a study of blood T cells in healthy people across ages (dated by TCRdb to between 2014 and 2017). Library preparation was by 5' RACE. Sequencer: Illumina HiSeq 2500. A second roughly 6 to 11 cycle PCR used a sample-barcoded 5' primer and a J-beta primer mix. TCRdb reworked the public reads: Q25 trimming with fastp, MiXCR clone assembly, productive beta chains retained. Rows are unified per CDR3 protein, each entry keeping the most common DNA and genes. Within this sample are approximately 900,000 distinct CDR3 sequences, with about 28% of them counted one time only. Roughly 10% of the sample is taken by the ten largest. The same specimen was also included in a second study, on T cells of mothers and their children.

The sequenced material came from blood. These receptors originate from a woman between 40 and 55 years old in good health.

This clonotype was seen a handful of times. V usage is TRBV7-3 and J usage is TRBJ2-5; possibly TRBD1 or TRBD2 for D (5 bases each). The V gene lost 5 bases and the J gene lost 1 base, with 14 bases spanning the gap. The CDR3 extends over 15 amino acids. The germline V gene has CDR1 SGHTA and CDR2 FQGTGA. The CDR3 loop is CASSPGRGRQETQYF. The CDR3 region has the DNA TGTGCCAGCAGCCCGGGGCGAGGGCGCCAAGAGACCCAGTACTTC.

The chain links TRBV9 to TRBJ2-7; 11 bases match TRBD1. From germline, CDR1 is SGDLS and CDR2 YYNGEE. With 0 bases clipped from V and 2 bases from J, the junction kept 7 bases outside the gene matches. This CDR3 region has 17 residues. This CDR3 is CASSVASGTGGTYEQYF. The CDR3 region has the DNA TGTGCCAGCAGCGTAGCCTCCGGGACAGGGGGTACCTACGAGCAGTACTTC.

Many counts were recorded for this clonotype. The chain links TRBV3-1 to TRBJ2-1, with 10 bases that match TRBD1. CDR1 and CDR2 (germline): LGHDT, YNNKEL (reference sequence). This CDR3 contains 16 residues. Germline trimming cut 2 bases from V and 7 bases from J; bases unmatched to any gene: 8. In DNA form, the CDR3 reads TGTGCCAGCAGCCAACGAGACAGGGGGCTTAGGAATGAGCAGTTCTTC. This gives the protein CASSQRDRGLRNEQFF.

For this clonotype: An end of the junction differs from the germline gene, which may be a read error. This chain links TRBV6-6 with TRBJ2-7; TRBD1 might be the D (5 bases). There are 13 residues in the CDR3. From germline, CDR1 is MNHNY and CDR2 SVGAGI (reference sequence). CDR3 protein: CARSYVQAQGVYF. The CDR3 nucleotides are TGTGCCAGGAGTTACGTGCAGGCCCAGGGTGTGTACTTC.

The rearrangement links TRBV9 to TRBJ2-2; 7 nucleotides line up with TRBD2. This CDR3 is built from 16 residues. The germline CDR1 and CDR2 sequences are SGDLS and YYNGEE. The junction had 6 bases not matched to a gene; V was cut back by 0 bases and J by 4 bases. Here the CDR3 reads CASSVGASGTTGELFF. Here the CDR3 DNA reads TGTGCCAGCAGCGTAGGGGCTAGCGGCACCACCGGGGAGCTGTTTTTT.

This clonotype was observed many times. The chain couples TRBV20-1 to TRBJ2-1; a weak D match, TRBD1 (6 bases). The V and J ends lost 6 bases and 5 bases respectively, with 8 bases between them. From germline, CDR1 is DFQATT and CDR2 SNEGSKA (reference sequence). This CDR3 spans 11 amino acids. CDR3 coding DNA: TGCAGTGCAAGGGACAACAATGAGCAGTTCTTC. It translates to CSARDNNEQFF.

V gene TRBV29-1 combines with J gene TRBJ2-4; 8 nucleotides align to TRBD2. With 6 bases clipped from V and 13 bases from J, the junction kept 20 bases outside the gene matches. CDR3 length: 15 residues. Germline CDR1 is SQVTM and CDR2 is ANQGSEA. The CDR3: CSVRLTGTRARVQYF. The CDR3 nucleotides read TGCAGCGTCCGACTTACCGGGACTAGGGCCAGGGTGCAGTACTTC. Based on the CDR3 plus reference TRBV29-1 and TRBJ2-4, the full variable domain is SAVISQKPSRDICQRGTSLTIQCQVDSQVTMMFWYRQQPGQSLTLIATANQGSEATYESGFVIDKFPISRPNLTFSTLTVSNMSPEDSSIYLCSVRLTGTRARVQYFGAGTRLSVL.

This clonotype was observed many times. The rearrangement links TRBV5-6 to TRBJ1-2; D possibly corresponds to TRBD1 (6 bases). The ends were cut back, 5 bases at V and 5 bases at J, with 19 bases in the middle. The germline gives CDR1 SGHDT, CDR2 YYEEEE. The CDR3 spans 15 residues. CDR3 bases: TGTGCCAGCAGTCCGGGACACCGAAGGTCTTATGGCTACACCTTC. Encoded protein: CASSPGHRRSYGYTF.

This clonotype was detected only a few times. The chain uses TRBV30 and TRBJ2-1; possible D gene TRBD1, 6 bases. Germline CDR1 is GTSNPN and CDR2 is SVGIG (reference sequence). The CDR3 has 12 residues. Between the trimmed V and J ends, which lost 7 bases and 8 bases, there was a span of 15 bases. This CDR3 is CASLLQGHEQFF. CDR3 sequence (DNA): TGTGCCTCCTTACTACAGGGCCATGAGCAGTTCTTC.